These 7 T cell receptor beta chains share one sample of origin, sequenced in a study of Graves' ophthalmopathy and Graves' hyperthyroidism. The sequenced template was RNA, covering the TCR beta CDR3 region. Amplification began with first-round RT-PCR using HTBI primers, then second-round multiplex PCR was performed. TCRdb re-called the multiplex PCR reads through MiXCR, storing one row per CDR3 protein. This sample carries almost 750,000 distinct CDR3 sequences, 40% of them seen once, and the ten largest clones take 44%. What was sequenced was peripheral blood. These receptors all come from an adult man with Graves' ophthalmopathy.

This clonotype came up a few times. The chain couples TRBV7-9 to TRBJ1-2; 8 bases are shared with TRBD1. The CDR3 runs 13 residues. Germline CDR1 reads SEHNR; CDR2 reads FQNEAQ (reference sequence). V was pared by 5 bases and J by 8 bases, with 7 bases of the junction left unmatched. Written as DNA, the CDR3 is TGTGCCAGCAGCGGAGAGGACAGGGAGGGCTACACCTTC. It translates to CASSGEDREGYTF.

This clonotype was seen a handful of times. This sequence joins TRBV6-2 or TRBV6-3 and TRBJ1-1; D remains unclear. Germline CDR1 reads MNHEY; CDR2 reads SVGEGT. Trimming shortened V by 5 bases and J by 3 bases, and 10 bases separated the two germline ends. The CDR3 length is 13 residues. The CDR3 is CASSRKDHTEAFF. The CDR3 nucleotides are TGTGCCAGCAGTAGAAAGGACCACACTGAAGCTTTCTTT.

This clonotype was seen more than once but under ten times. This rearrangement joins TRBV10-3 to TRBJ1-2; TRBD1 matches at 8 bases. This CDR3 comprises 11 residues. J lost 7 bases, V lost 6 bases, and 1 base had no gene match. CDR1 and CDR2 (germline): ENHRY, SYGVKD. CDR3 residues: CAIRQGVGYTF. DNA for the CDR3: TGTGCCATCAGACAGGGGGTTGGCTACACCTTC.

The V and J genes are TRBV5-1 and TRBJ2-7; D remains ambiguous. The CDR3 runs to 13 residues. Trimming took off 1 base at V and 0 bases at J, with 5 bases between the two ends. Looked up from germline, CDR1 is SGHRS and CDR2 is YFSETQ. The CDR3 protein is CASSLTTSYEQYF. The CDR3 DNA sequence: TGCGCCAGCAGCTTGACAACCTCCTACGAGCAGTACTTC.

J is TRBJ2-7 and V is TRBV12-3 or TRBV12-4; 7 bases are a match to TRBD2. The CDR3 runs to 16 residues. Trimming at V came to 7 bases and at J to 1 base, leaving 13 bases not matched to a gene. CDR3 DNA: TGTGCCAGCACCCCAGGGACTACCGGAATTTCCTACGAGCAGTACTTC. Translating it yields CASTPGTTGISYEQYF.

In this sample, this clonotype turned up many times. This chain uses TRBV29-1 with TRBJ2-5; 7 nucleotides align to TRBD1. Germline V gives CDR1 SQVTM, CDR2 ANQGSEA. V dropped 5 bases and J dropped 4; count of bases not matched to a gene: 10. The CDR3 has 14 amino acids. CDR3 loop: CSVNKQGPGETQYF. The CDR3 DNA reads TGCAGCGTTAATAAACAGGGGCCGGGAGAGACCCAGTACTTC.

This clonotype showed up just a few times. The chain uses TRBV5-1 and TRBJ1-1, with TRBD1 as a possible D gene (5 bases). Trimming shortened V by 4 bases and J by 4 bases, and 17 bases separated the two germline ends. The CDR3 runs 15 residues. Germline loops: CDR1 SGHRS, CDR2 YFSETQ. CDR3 region: CASSDRIGTSTEAFF. The CDR3 DNA is TGCGCCAGCAGCGACCGTATTGGGACGAGCACTGAAGCTTTCTTT.